The sequence of this T cell receptor (beta chain) was determined in a study of blood T cell repertoires in COVID-19 (dated by TCRdb to about 2020). In terms of the full investigation: Collaborator samples came from the United States, Italy and Spain and covered acute and convalescent phases of COVID-19. The material from the prospective study consisted of cDNA or gDNA derived from T cells, B-cell-depleted T cells, or PBMCs. The dataset comprised deeply sampled blood TCRbeta repertoires from subjects exposed to, actively infected with, or recovered from COVID-19. The repertoires were made available in a free public database intended to serve as a resource for research on the immune response to SARS-CoV-2. The samples were drawn from the first 160 participants of the ongoing ImmuneRACE study and from 1,200 or so subjects provided by 6 global collaborators. The sample metadata nearly always contained a de-identified subject ID, COVID-19 status, age in years and sex. Where HLA class I and class II types were available, the types were taken from metadata supplied by the sample provider, not from assay-based typing.

CDR1 and CDR2 (GTSNPN, SVGIG) derive from the germline V gene (reference sequence). From V the trimming removes 6 bases and from J it removes 1 base, while the gene matches leave 1 base of the junction unaccounted for. There are 12 amino acids in the CDR3, from cysteine to phenylalanine inclusive. Only the CDR3 region is kept as DNA, spanning 36 bases read in frame from base 1. Worth noting for this clone: Its antigen target is currently unknown. Base qualities were left out, and no much larger clone turns up one base away.

TCRbeta CDR3 regions were amplified from genomic DNA using the immunoSEQ Assay, a bias-controlled multiplex PCR. The study's processing was this. Nucleated cell counts per sample were estimated from amplification of reference gene primers within the assay. To quantify the absolute abundance of each unique TCRbeta CDR3 rearrangement, sequence reads were collapsed and filtered. For each sample, productive Simpson clonality was calculated by taking the square root of Simpson's diversity index across productive rearrangements. TCRdb mirrors the immuneACCESS table, restricted to in-frame sequences. Some clones are absent from its copies; in checked studies, under half trace to an unresolved V gene, and the reason for the others is unknown. V, J and clone size are taken as reported in that table, and D and trimming were inferred from the DNA itself. Here the sample has around 200,000 clones; over 80% occur a single time. The ten most abundant clones make up around 5.1% of the sample.

Each collaborating institution followed its own protocols to collect whole blood in K2EDTA tubes. For TCRbeta analysis, collaborators shipped samples in one of three forms: frozen whole blood, isolated PBMCs, or DNA extracted from either of those sample types. Broader findings and caveats from the paper: How much clinical and demographic metadata was included differed by source and by participant, and the metadata was provided uncurated.

The chain uses TRBV30 and TRBJ2-5; 8 bases in the middle match TRBD1. The sample taken for sequencing was peripheral blood. The origin of this receptor is a human donor in a cohort sampled during active COVID-19. In nucleotide form, the sequence is TGTGCCTGTGACAGGGGCCAAGAGACCCAGTACTTC. It encodes CACDRGQETQYF.